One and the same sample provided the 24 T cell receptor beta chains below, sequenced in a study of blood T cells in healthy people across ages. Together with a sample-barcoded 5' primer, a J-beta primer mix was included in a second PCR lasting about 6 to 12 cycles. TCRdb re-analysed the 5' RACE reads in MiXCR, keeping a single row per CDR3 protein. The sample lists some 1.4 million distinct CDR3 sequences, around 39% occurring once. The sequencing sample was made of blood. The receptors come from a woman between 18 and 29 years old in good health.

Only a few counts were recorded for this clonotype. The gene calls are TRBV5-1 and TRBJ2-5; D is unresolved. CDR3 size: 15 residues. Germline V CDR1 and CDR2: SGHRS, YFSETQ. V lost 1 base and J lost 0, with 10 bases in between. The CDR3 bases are TGCGCCAGCAGCTTGAGGCCCAGAAACCAAGAGACCCAGTACTTC. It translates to CASSLRPRNQETQYF.

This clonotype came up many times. The CDR3 sequence: CASSQQTASGVKETQYF. The CDR3 DNA sequence: TGCGCCAGCAGCCAACAGACGGCTAGCGGGGTAAAAGAGACCCAGTACTTC. The rearrangement joins TRBV4-1 to TRBJ2-5; 9 bases are shared with TRBD2. Trimming removed 2 bases from V and 3 bases from J; junction bases left unmatched: 10. Looked up from germline, CDR1 is MGHRA and CDR2 is YSYEKL. The CDR3 contains 17 residues.

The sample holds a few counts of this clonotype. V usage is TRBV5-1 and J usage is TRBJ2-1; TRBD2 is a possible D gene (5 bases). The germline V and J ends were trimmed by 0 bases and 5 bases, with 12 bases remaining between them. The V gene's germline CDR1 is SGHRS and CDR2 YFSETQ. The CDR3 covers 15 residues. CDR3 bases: TGCGCCAGCAGCTTGGCCTGGGCTAGCAACAATGAGCAGTTCTTC. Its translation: CASSLAWASNNEQFF.

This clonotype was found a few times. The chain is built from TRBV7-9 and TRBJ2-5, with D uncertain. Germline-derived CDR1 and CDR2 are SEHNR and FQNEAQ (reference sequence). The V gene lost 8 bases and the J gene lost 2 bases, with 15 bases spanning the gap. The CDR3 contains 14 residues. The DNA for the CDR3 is TGTGCCAGCTGCCGGGTTGCTATTCAAGAGACCCAGTACTTC. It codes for CASCRVAIQETQYF. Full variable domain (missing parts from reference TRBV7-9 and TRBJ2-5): DTGVSQNPRHKITKRGQNVTFRCDPISEHNRLYWYRQTLGQGPEFLTYFQNEAQLEKSRLLSDRFSAERPKGSFSTLEIQRTEQGDSAMYLCASCRVAIQETQYFGPGTRLLVL.

The CDR3 sequence is CASSWGLAATNTGELFF. The CDR3, as DNA: TGTGCCAGCAGTTGGGGACTAGCGGCTACAAACACCGGGGAGCTGTTTTTT. The J gene is TRBJ2-2, the V gene TRBV27, with 11 bases aligning to TRBD2. V lost 4 bases and J lost 2; bases outside the gene matches: 6. The length of the CDR3 is 17 residues. Germline values: CDR1 MNHEY, CDR2 SMNVEV (reference sequence).

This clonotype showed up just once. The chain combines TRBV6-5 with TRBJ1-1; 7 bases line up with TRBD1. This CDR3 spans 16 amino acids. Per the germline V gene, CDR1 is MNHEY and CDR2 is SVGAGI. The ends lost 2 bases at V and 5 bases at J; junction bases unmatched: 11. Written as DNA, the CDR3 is TGTGCCAGCAGTTACCCGGCAACAGGGGAATGGACTGAAGCTTTCTTT. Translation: CASSYPATGEWTEAFF.

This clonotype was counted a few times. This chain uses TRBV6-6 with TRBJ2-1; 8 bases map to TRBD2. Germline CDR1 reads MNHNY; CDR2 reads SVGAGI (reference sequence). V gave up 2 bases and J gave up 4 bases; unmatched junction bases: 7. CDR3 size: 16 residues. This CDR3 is CASSYEAPSGYNEQFF. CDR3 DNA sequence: TGTGCCAGCAGTTACGAAGCTCCTAGCGGGTACAATGAGCAGTTCTTC.

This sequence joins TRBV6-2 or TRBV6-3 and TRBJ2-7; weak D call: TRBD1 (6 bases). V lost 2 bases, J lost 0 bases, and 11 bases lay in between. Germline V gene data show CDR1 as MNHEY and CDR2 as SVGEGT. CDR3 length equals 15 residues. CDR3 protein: CASSYDQGSSYEQYF. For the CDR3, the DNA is TGTGCCAGCAGTTACGACCAGGGGAGCTCCTACGAGCAGTACTTC.

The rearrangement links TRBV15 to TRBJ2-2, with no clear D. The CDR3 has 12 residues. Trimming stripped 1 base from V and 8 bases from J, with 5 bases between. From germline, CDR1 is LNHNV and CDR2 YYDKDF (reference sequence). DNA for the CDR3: TGTGCCACCAGCAGAGGGCAAGGGGAGCTGTTTTTT. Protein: CATSRGQGELFF.

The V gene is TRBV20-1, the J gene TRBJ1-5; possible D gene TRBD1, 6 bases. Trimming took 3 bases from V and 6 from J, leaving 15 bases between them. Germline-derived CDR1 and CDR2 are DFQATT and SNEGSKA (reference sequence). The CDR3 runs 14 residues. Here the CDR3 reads CSARGGQGGQPQHF. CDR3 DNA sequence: TGCAGTGCTAGGGGGGGGCAAGGCGGTCAGCCCCAGCATTTT.

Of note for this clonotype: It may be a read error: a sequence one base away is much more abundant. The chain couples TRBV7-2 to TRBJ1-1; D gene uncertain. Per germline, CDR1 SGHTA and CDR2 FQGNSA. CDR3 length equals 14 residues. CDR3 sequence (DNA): TGTGCCGGCAGCTTAAACGGTATGAACACTGAAGCTTTCTTT. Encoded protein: CAGSLNGMNTEAFF.

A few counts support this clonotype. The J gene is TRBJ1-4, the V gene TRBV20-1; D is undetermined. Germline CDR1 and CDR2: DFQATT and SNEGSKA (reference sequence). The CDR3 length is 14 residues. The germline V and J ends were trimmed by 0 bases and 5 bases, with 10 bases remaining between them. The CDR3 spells CSARDHTLNEKLFF. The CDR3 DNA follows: TGCAGTGCTAGAGATCACACGCTCAATGAAAAACTGTTTTTT.

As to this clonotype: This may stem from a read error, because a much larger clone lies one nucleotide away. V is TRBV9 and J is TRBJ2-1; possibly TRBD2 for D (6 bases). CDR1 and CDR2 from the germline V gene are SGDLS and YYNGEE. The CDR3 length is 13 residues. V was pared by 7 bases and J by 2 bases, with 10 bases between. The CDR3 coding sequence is TGTGCCAGCGGTTCTAGCGCCTACAATGAGCAGTTCTTC. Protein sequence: CASGSSAYNEQFF.

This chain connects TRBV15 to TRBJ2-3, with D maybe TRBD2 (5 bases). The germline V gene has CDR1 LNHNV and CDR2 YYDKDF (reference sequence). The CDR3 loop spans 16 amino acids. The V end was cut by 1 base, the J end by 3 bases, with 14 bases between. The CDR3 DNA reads TGTGCCACCAGCAGAGTCACTGGCGGGTCTACAGATACGCAGTATTTT. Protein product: CATSRVTGGSTDTQYF. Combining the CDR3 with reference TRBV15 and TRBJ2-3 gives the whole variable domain DAMVIQNPRYQVTQFGKPVTLSCSQTLNHNVMYWYQQKSSQAPKLLFHYYDKDFNNEADTPDNFQSRRPNTSFCFLDIRSPGLGDTAMYLCATSRVTGGSTDTQYFGPGTRLTVL.

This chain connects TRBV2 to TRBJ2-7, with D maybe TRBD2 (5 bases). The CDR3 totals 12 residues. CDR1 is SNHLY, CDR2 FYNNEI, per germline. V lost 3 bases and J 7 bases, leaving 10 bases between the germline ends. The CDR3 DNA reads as TGTGCCAGCAGTGAGTTCGGGAATGAGCAGTACTTC. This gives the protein CASSEFGNEQYF.

CDR3 sequence: CASGTSVGEQYF. The CDR3 DNA reads as TGTGCCAGCGGGACTAGCGTGGGCGAGCAGTACTTC. This sequence joins TRBV9 and TRBJ2-5; TRBD2 matches at 10 bases. The J call may be wrong; the DNA end is better matched by TRBJ2-7. The CDR3 is made up of 12 amino acids. Germline V lookup: CDR1 SGDLS, CDR2 YYNGEE.

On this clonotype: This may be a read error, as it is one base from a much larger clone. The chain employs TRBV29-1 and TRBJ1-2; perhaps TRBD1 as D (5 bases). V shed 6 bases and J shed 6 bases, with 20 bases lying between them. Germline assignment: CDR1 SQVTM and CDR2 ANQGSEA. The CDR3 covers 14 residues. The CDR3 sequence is CSVGTGGEVNGYTF. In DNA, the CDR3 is TGCAGCGTCGGGACCGGGGGGGAAGTAAATGGCTACACCTTC.

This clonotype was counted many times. DNA for the CDR3: TGTGCCACCACTGCCGGGACAGGCACCCTCTACGAGCAGTACTTC. Its protein is CATTAGTGTLYEQYF. The chain couples TRBV12-3 or TRBV12-4 to TRBJ2-7; 8 positions agree with TRBD1. The CDR3 spans 15 residues. V was pared by 10 bases and J by 3 bases, with 14 bases of the junction left unmatched.

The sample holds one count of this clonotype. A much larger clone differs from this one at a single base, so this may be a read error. The CDR3 sequence is CASSLAQGGGQEAQYF. The CDR3 DNA is TGTGCCAGCAGCTTAGCTCAGGGGGGGGGACAAGAGGCCCAGTACTTC. The gene calls are TRBV7-2 and TRBJ2-5, with D possibly called TRBD1 or TRBD2 (7 bases each). The V gene's germline CDR1 is SGHTA and CDR2 FQGNSA. The CDR3 loop spans 16 amino acids. Full variable domain (rest looked up from reference TRBV7-2 and TRBJ2-5): GAGVSQSPSNKVTEKGKDVELRCDPISGHTALYWYRQSLGQGLEFLIYFQGNSAPDKSGLPSDRFSAERTGGSVSTLTIQRTQQEDSAVYLCASSLAQGGGQEAQYFGPGTRLLVL.

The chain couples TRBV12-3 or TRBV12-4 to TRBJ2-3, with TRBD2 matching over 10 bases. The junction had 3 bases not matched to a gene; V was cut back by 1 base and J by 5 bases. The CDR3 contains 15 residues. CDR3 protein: CASSLEASGGDTQYF. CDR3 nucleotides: TGTGCCAGCAGTTTAGAGGCTAGCGGGGGAGATACGCAGTATTTT.

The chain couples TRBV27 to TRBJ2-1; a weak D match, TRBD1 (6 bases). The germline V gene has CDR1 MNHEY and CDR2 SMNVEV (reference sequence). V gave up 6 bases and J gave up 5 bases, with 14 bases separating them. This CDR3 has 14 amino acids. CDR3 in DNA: TGTGCCAGCAGAGCAACAGGGTTTGACAATGAGCAGTTCTTC. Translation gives CASRATGFDNEQFF.

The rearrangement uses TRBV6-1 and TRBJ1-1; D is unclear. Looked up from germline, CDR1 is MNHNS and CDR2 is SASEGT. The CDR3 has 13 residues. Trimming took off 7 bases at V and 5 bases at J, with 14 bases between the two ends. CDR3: CASILKGGTEAFF. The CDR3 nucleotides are TGTGCCAGCATCCTGAAGGGAGGGACTGAAGCTTTCTTT.

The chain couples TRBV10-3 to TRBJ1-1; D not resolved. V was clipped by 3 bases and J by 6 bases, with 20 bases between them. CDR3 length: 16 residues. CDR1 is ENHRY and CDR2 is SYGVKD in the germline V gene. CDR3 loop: CAISDPERQVLAEAFF. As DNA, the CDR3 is TGTGCCATCAGTGATCCGGAGCGGCAGGTTCTGGCTGAAGCTTTCTTT.

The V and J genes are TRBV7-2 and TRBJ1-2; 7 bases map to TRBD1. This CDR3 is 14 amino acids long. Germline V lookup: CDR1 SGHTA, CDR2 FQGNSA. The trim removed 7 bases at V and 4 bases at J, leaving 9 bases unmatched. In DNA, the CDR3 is TGTGCCAGCACCCCTGAGGGGGCTGGCTATGGCTACACCTTC. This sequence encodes CASTPEGAGYGYTF.